Listed below are T cell receptor beta chains from one sample, sequenced in a study of glioma-infiltrating T cells after dendritic cell vaccination. Data came from immunoSEQ multiplex PCR; TCRdb stores just in-frame clones and leaves some out. In the table there are more than 45,000 clones, roughly 80% of which are singletons. The sequencing used blood, collected after dendritic cell vaccination. The receptors originated from a human donor with glioblastoma. Each CDR3 is given with its conserved first and last residue. The D gene is left open where the match is weak. The size field is filled for only some rows; it gives once, few, many or a size class.

clone_size	v_call	d_call	j_call	cdr3_length	cdr3_aa	cdr3_nt
once	TRBV6-4	-	TRBJ2-6	19	CASSWRWQGISSGANVLTF	TGTGCCAGCAGCTGGCGGTGGCAGGGCATCTCCTCTGGGGCCAACGTCCTGACTTTC
-	TRBV7-8	-	TRBJ2-7	15	CASSHEGTPHSEQYF	TGTGCCAGCAGCCACGAAGGGACACCCCATTCCGAGCAGTACTTC
few	TRBV5-5	TRBD2	TRBJ2-5	14	CASSLFGGGRTQYF	TGTGCCAGCAGCTTGTTCGGCGGGGGGAGGACCCAGTACTTC
-	TRBV18	-	TRBJ2-2	16	CASSPQGTPNTGELFF	TGTGCCAGCTCACCACAGGGGACACCGAACACCGGGGAGCTGTTTTTT
-	TRBV9	TRBD2	TRBJ2-3	15	CASSVLAASTDTQYF	TGTGCCAGCAGCGTACTAGCGGCTAGCACAGATACGCAGTATTTT
-	TRBV4-1	TRBD2	TRBJ2-5	20	CASSQPLAGHDQRDQETQYF	TGCGCCAGCAGCCAGCCACTAGCGGGACACGACCAGCGGGACCAAGAGACCCAGTACTTC
-	TRBV9	TRBD2	TRBJ2-5	16	CASSVGGGTLGETQYF	TGTGCCAGCAGCGTAGGCGGGGGGACCCTCGGGGAGACCCAGTACTTC
-	TRBV11-3	-	TRBJ2-3	14	CASSLAPLQDTQYF	TGTGCCAGCAGCTTAGCCCCCCTCCAGGATACGCAGTATTTT
-	TRBV6-1	TRBD1	TRBJ1-2	15	CASSVFLQGADGYTF	TGTGCCAGCAGTGTGTTCTTACAGGGGGCGGATGGCTACACCTTC
-	TRBV29-1	-	TRBJ2-5	13	CSVVMARGETQYF	TGCAGCGTTGTGATGGCCCGGGGAGAGACCCAGTACTTC
-	TRBV7-2	TRBD1	TRBJ1-1	14	CASSLSGGNTEAFF	TGTGCCAGCAGCTTATCAGGGGGGAACACTGAAGCTTTCTTT
many	TRBV7-6	-	TRBJ1-5	13	CASQSGSNQPQHF	TGTGCCAGCCAATCGGGTAGCAATCAGCCCCAGCATTTT
-	TRBV29-1	-	TRBJ2-1	11	CSVGRVYEQFF	TGCAGCGTTGGGAGGGTATATGAGCAGTTCTTC
-	TRBV4-2	TRBD1	TRBJ1-1	12	CACRQGQAEAFF	TGTGCCTGTCGACAGGGTCAGGCTGAAGCTTTCTTT
-	TRBV27	TRBD1	TRBJ2-2	17	CASSLLGTGESTGELFF	TGTGCCAGCAGTTTACTGGGGACAGGGGAGAGCACCGGGGAGCTGTTTTTT
-	TRBV7-9	-	TRBJ1-4	18	CASSAGLQGPSTNEKLFF	TGTGCCAGCAGCGCAGGGTTGCAGGGGCCTTCAACTAATGAAAAACTGTTTTTT
once	TRBV6-1	TRBD2	TRBJ2-1	16	CASSEAGPSGGNEQFF	TGTGCCAGCAGTGAAGCGGGTCCTAGCGGGGGGAATGAGCAGTTCTTC